A selection of T cell receptor beta chains follows, all from one sample in a study of cytomegalovirus exposure and HLA in healthy donors. Measured with immunoSEQ multiplex PCR; TCRdb has only the in-frame clones, and not every one. The sample carries around 150,000 clones, over 70% recorded once. Specimen: PBMCs. The receptor set was obtained from a male donor in good health and CMV-seronegative. Both conserved end residues are part of each CDR3. D genes are given only for firm matches. Some rows have no size entry. The others give once, few or many, or a class for an expanded clone.

v_gene: TRBV4-2; abundance: -; d_gene: TRBD1; j_gene: TRBJ2-2; CDR3aa: CASSRDRVSGGELFF; CDR3nt: TGTGCCAGCAGCCGGGACAGGGTTTCGGGCGGGGAGCTGTTTTTT
v_gene: TRBV7-2; abundance: -; d_gene: -; j_gene: TRBJ2-7; CDR3aa: CASSFAEGFFEQYF; CDR3nt: TGTGCCAGCAGCTTCGCAGAGGGCTTCTTCGAGCAGTACTTC
v_gene: TRBV28; abundance: few; d_gene: -; j_gene: TRBJ1-2; CDR3aa: CASHEIGLSWPGGYTF; CDR3nt: TGTGCCAGTCACGAGATTGGCCTTAGCTGGCCGGGGGGCTACACCTTC
v_gene: TRBV10-3; abundance: -; d_gene: TRBD2; j_gene: TRBJ2-7; CDR3aa: CAISAGLAGTSGRTYEQYF; CDR3nt: TGTGCCATCAGTGCGGGACTCGCGGGAACTAGCGGGAGGACCTACGAGCAGTACTTC
v_gene: TRBV19; abundance: few; d_gene: -; j_gene: TRBJ1-5; CDR3aa: CASSMGTGVITEPQHF; CDR3nt: TGTGCCAGTAGTATGGGGACGGGGGTGATAACGGAGCCCCAGCATTTT
v_gene: TRBV28; abundance: -; d_gene: -; j_gene: TRBJ2-7; CDR3aa: CANSPASGRDMDEQYF; CDR3nt: TGTGCCAACAGTCCGGCGTCCGGCAGGGATATGGACGAGCAGTACTTC
v_gene: TRBV7-2; abundance: -; d_gene: TRBD1; j_gene: TRBJ2-1; CDR3aa: CASSLDQGEIYNEQFF; CDR3nt: TGTGCCAGCAGCTTAGACCAGGGGGAAATCTACAATGAGCAGTTCTTC
v_gene: TRBV5-1; abundance: -; d_gene: TRBD2; j_gene: TRBJ2-7; CDR3aa: CASSLAAGGRYEQYF; CDR3nt: TGCGCCAGCAGCTTGGCAGCGGGGGGCCGGTACGAGCAGTACTTC
v_gene: TRBV28; abundance: -; d_gene: -; j_gene: TRBJ1-2; CDR3aa: CASITAGVGYGYTF; CDR3nt: TGTGCCAGCATCACGGCGGGAGTCGGCTATGGCTACACCTTC
v_gene: TRBV13; abundance: -; d_gene: -; j_gene: TRBJ2-5; CDR3aa: CASSLLGHQYF; CDR3nt: TGTGCCAGCAGCTTATTGGGACACCAATACTTC
v_gene: TRBV27; abundance: once; d_gene: TRBD1; j_gene: TRBJ1-6; CDR3aa: CASSLSPGQYNSPLHF; CDR3nt: TGTGCCAGCAGTTTATCACCGGGACAGTATAATTCACCCCTCCACTTT
v_gene: TRBV29-1; abundance: -; d_gene: TRBD2; j_gene: TRBJ2-3; CDR3aa: CSSQTSGTTDTQYF; CDR3nt: TGCAGCTCCCAGACTAGCGGGACCACAGATACGCAGTATTTT
v_gene: TRBV5-6; abundance: few; d_gene: -; j_gene: TRBJ2-5; CDR3aa: CASRLRAGSQETQYF; CDR3nt: TGTGCCAGCAGGTTACGGGCGGGCTCTCAAGAGACCCAGTACTTC
v_gene: TRBV6-6; abundance: -; d_gene: -; j_gene: TRBJ2-7; CDR3aa: CASSYLMTDYEQYF; CDR3nt: TGTGCCAGCAGTTACCTGATGACAGACTACGAGCAGTACTTC
v_gene: TRBV5-5; abundance: -; d_gene: TRBD2; j_gene: TRBJ2-1; CDR3aa: CASSFTGGVTYNEQFF; CDR3nt: TGTGCCAGCAGCTTTACCGGGGGGGTGACCTACAATGAGCAGTTCTTC
v_gene: TRBV5-6; abundance: -; d_gene: -; j_gene: TRBJ1-6; CDR3aa: CASSLMGQYSPLHF; CDR3nt: TGTGCCAGCAGCTTGATGGGGCAGTACTCACCCCTCCACTTT
v_gene: TRBV7-9; abundance: -; d_gene: TRBD1; j_gene: TRBJ1-2; CDR3aa: CSSSPKPLGTGDYGYTF; CDR3nt: TGTTCCAGCAGCCCGAAGCCTCTAGGGACAGGGGACTATGGCTACACCTTC
v_gene: TRBV2; abundance: -; d_gene: -; j_gene: TRBJ1-5; CDR3aa: CASSVTLYSNQPQHF; CDR3nt: TGTGCCAGCAGTGTGACACTGTATAGCAATCAGCCCCAGCATTTT
v_gene: TRBV27; abundance: -; d_gene: -; j_gene: TRBJ2-7; CDR3aa: CASRNSGTKTYEQYF; CDR3nt: TGTGCCAGCAGGAATTCCGGGACAAAAACCTACGAGCAGTACTTC
v_gene: TRBV28; abundance: -; d_gene: TRBD2; j_gene: TRBJ2-5; CDR3aa: CASSPFGGRVKTQYF; CDR3nt: TGTGCCAGCAGTCCCTTTGGCGGGAGGGTCAAGACCCAGTACTTC
v_gene: TRBV5-8; abundance: -; d_gene: -; j_gene: TRBJ1-2; CDR3aa: CASSLANSPYGYTF; CDR3nt: TGTGCCAGCAGCTTGGCGAACAGCCCCTATGGCTACACCTTC
v_gene: TRBV27; abundance: -; d_gene: TRBD1; j_gene: TRBJ2-7; CDR3aa: CASTPTGGYEQYF; CDR3nt: TGTGCCAGCACTCCGACAGGGGGCTACGAGCAGTACTTC
v_gene: TRBV28; abundance: -; d_gene: TRBD1; j_gene: TRBJ2-7; CDR3aa: CASSGPGTGPYEQYF; CDR3nt: TGTGCCAGCAGTGGACCCGGGACAGGCCCCTACGAGCAGTACTTC
v_gene: TRBV30; abundance: -; d_gene: -; j_gene: TRBJ1-3; CDR3aa: CAWGDYSGNTIYF; CDR3nt: TGTGCCTGGGGAGACTACTCTGGAAACACCATATATTTT
v_gene: TRBV7-9; abundance: -; d_gene: -; j_gene: TRBJ1-4; CDR3aa: CASSFPQPGTLLNEKLFF; CDR3nt: TGTGCCAGCAGCTTCCCTCAGCCAGGAACCCTCCTTAATGAAAAACTGTTTTTT
v_gene: TRBV5-1; abundance: few; d_gene: -; j_gene: TRBJ2-7; CDR3aa: CASSFGPPSEEQYF; CDR3nt: TGCGCCAGCAGCTTTGGCCCCCCATCGGAGGAGCAGTACTTC
v_gene: TRBV30; abundance: -; d_gene: -; j_gene: TRBJ1-4; CDR3aa: CAWSVREKLFF; CDR3nt: TGTGCCTGGAGTGTCAGGGAAAAACTGTTTTTT
v_gene: TRBV4-2; abundance: -; d_gene: -; j_gene: TRBJ2-7; CDR3aa: CASSTGQIYEQYF; CDR3nt: TGTGCCAGCAGCACCGGACAGATATACGAGCAGTACTTC
v_gene: TRBV7-2; abundance: -; d_gene: TRBD2; j_gene: TRBJ2-3; CDR3aa: CASSLGLAGGSDTQYF; CDR3nt: TGTGCCAGCAGCTTAGGACTAGCGGGGGGCTCAGATACGCAGTATTTT
v_gene: TRBV28; abundance: once; d_gene: -; j_gene: TRBJ2-4; CDR3aa: CASSFYSREAKNIQYF; CDR3nt: TGTGCCAGCAGTTTCTACTCCAGGGAAGCCAAAAACATTCAGTACTTC
v_gene: TRBV7-7; abundance: -; d_gene: -; j_gene: TRBJ2-3; CDR3aa: CASRPLGGPLGDTQYF; CDR3nt: TGTGCTAGCAGGCCCCTGGGGGGGCCCCTCGGAGATACGCAGTATTTT
v_gene: TRBV4-2; abundance: -; d_gene: -; j_gene: TRBJ1-1; CDR3aa: CASSQDLGGRPGTEAFF; CDR3nt: TGTGCCAGCAGCCAAGATCTCGGAGGGCGACCGGGGACTGAAGCTTTCTTT
v_gene: TRBV14; abundance: -; d_gene: TRBD2; j_gene: TRBJ2-1; CDR3aa: CASSLGTSGIGEQFF; CDR3nt: TGTGCCAGCAGCCTCGGGACTAGCGGGATTGGTGAGCAGTTCTTC
v_gene: TRBV19; abundance: -; d_gene: TRBD2; j_gene: TRBJ2-1; CDR3aa: CASSHPGLAEQFF; CDR3nt: TGTGCCAGTAGTCACCCGGGACTAGCCGAGCAGTTCTTC
v_gene: TRBV10-3; abundance: -; d_gene: TRBD1; j_gene: TRBJ1-3; CDR3aa: CAISERGQGAGNTIYF; CDR3nt: TGTGCCATCAGTGAGAGGGGACAGGGGGCAGGAAACACCATATATTTT
v_gene: TRBV9; abundance: once; d_gene: -; j_gene: TRBJ1-1; CDR3aa: CASRPTSGDNTEAFF; CDR3nt: TGTGCCAGCAGACCCACTTCAGGGGATAACACTGAAGCTTTCTTT
v_gene: TRBV7-6; abundance: -; d_gene: -; j_gene: TRBJ1-1; CDR3aa: CASSLTGGNTEAFF; CDR3nt: TGTGCCAGCAGCCTGACAGGTGGGAACACTGAAGCTTTCTTT
v_gene: TRBV28; abundance: -; d_gene: TRBD1; j_gene: TRBJ1-1; CDR3aa: CASSPLPGQGAEAFF; CDR3nt: TGTGCCAGCAGTCCTCTGCCGGGACAGGGTGCTGAAGCTTTCTTT
v_gene: TRBV28; abundance: -; d_gene: -; j_gene: TRBJ2-1; CDR3aa: CASNLGLPNEQFF; CDR3nt: TGTGCCAGCAATTTGGGACTCCCGAATGAGCAGTTCTTC
v_gene: TRBV5-6; abundance: -; d_gene: TRBD1; j_gene: TRBJ1-5; CDR3aa: CAGVTGGISNQPQHF; CDR3nt: TGTGCCGGGGTGACAGGGGGCATTAGCAATCAGCCCCAGCATTTT
v_gene: TRBV19; abundance: -; d_gene: TRBD1; j_gene: TRBJ2-2; CDR3aa: CASSFPTGVYTGELFF; CDR3nt: TGTGCCAGTAGTTTCCCAACAGGGGTATACACCGGGGAGCTGTTTTTT
v_gene: TRBV5-1; abundance: once; d_gene: TRBD2; j_gene: TRBJ2-7; CDR3aa: CASSLETGGFYEQYF; CDR3nt: TGCGCCAGCAGCTTGGAGACGGGGGGTTTCTACGAGCAGTACTTC
v_gene: TRBV2; abundance: -; d_gene: -; j_gene: TRBJ2-7; CDR3aa: CASLKVPGSRYEQYF; CDR3nt: TGTGCCAGCTTAAAGGTCCCGGGTTCCCGCTACGAGCAGTACTTC
v_gene: TRBV7-9; abundance: -; d_gene: TRBD2; j_gene: TRBJ2-3; CDR3aa: CASSPSGTSAYF; CDR3nt: TGTGCCAGCAGCCCATCAGGGACTAGCGCCTATTTT
v_gene: TRBV6-5; abundance: -; d_gene: TRBD2; j_gene: TRBJ2-7; CDR3aa: CASSSGGGRLNEQYF; CDR3nt: TGTGCCAGCTCCAGTGGAGGCGGGAGACTGAATGAGCAGTACTTC
v_gene: TRBV5-1; abundance: -; d_gene: TRBD1; j_gene: TRBJ1-1; CDR3aa: CASSQDRGNTEAFF; CDR3nt: TGCGCCAGCAGCCAAGACAGGGGGAACACTGAAGCTTTCTTT
v_gene: TRBV11-2; abundance: once; d_gene: TRBD2; j_gene: TRBJ2-7; CDR3aa: CASITGAGGPSYEQYF; CDR3nt: TGTGCCAGCATCACAGGGGCGGGAGGGCCCTCCTACGAGCAGTACTTC
v_gene: TRBV14; abundance: -; d_gene: TRBD1; j_gene: TRBJ1-2; CDR3aa: CASSPIGTDYGYTF; CDR3nt: TGTGCCAGCAGCCCTATCGGGACAGACTATGGCTACACCTTC
v_gene: TRBV4-3; abundance: -; d_gene: TRBD2; j_gene: TRBJ2-7; CDR3aa: CASSQDRLAAYEQYF; CDR3nt: TGCGCCAGCAGCCAAGATCGGCTAGCGGCCTACGAGCAGTACTTC
v_gene: TRBV7-9; abundance: few; d_gene: -; j_gene: TRBJ1-4; CDR3aa: CASSDRTPRGEKLFF; CDR3nt: TGTGCCAGCAGCGACCGGACTCCCCGAGGGGAAAAACTGTTTTTT
v_gene: TRBV10-2; abundance: -; d_gene: TRBD1; j_gene: TRBJ1-2; CDR3aa: CASSYARTGGGYTF; CDR3nt: TGCGCCAGCAGTTACGCTCGGACAGGGGGAGGCTACACCTTC
v_gene: TRBV10-3; abundance: -; d_gene: -; j_gene: TRBJ2-7; CDR3aa: CAISSGDGNYEQYF; CDR3nt: TGTGCCATCAGTTCAGGGGACGGGAATTACGAGCAGTACTTC
v_gene: TRBV7-2; abundance: few; d_gene: TRBD2; j_gene: TRBJ2-7; CDR3aa: CASSFGGTPLRF; CDR3nt: TGTGCCAGCAGCTTCGGGGGGACTCCTCTCCGATTC
v_gene: TRBV4-1; abundance: -; d_gene: -; j_gene: TRBJ1-1; CDR3aa: CASSSRGGENTEAFF; CDR3nt: TGCGCCAGCAGCAGTCGGGGGGGGGAAAACACTGAAGCTTTCTTT
v_gene: TRBV5-1; abundance: once; d_gene: TRBD1; j_gene: TRBJ2-7; CDR3aa: CASSERPGQGSYEQYF; CDR3nt: TGCGCCAGCAGCGAGCGACCGGGACAGGGCTCGTACGAGCAGTACTTC